Below, 15 T cell receptor beta chains from the same sample are listed, as sequenced in a study of cytomegalovirus exposure and HLA in healthy donors. The table came from immunoSEQ multiplex PCR; TCRdb's copy has only in-frame clones and leaves some out. The sample includes about 60,000 clones, about 96% of them seen just once. The sequenced material came from PBMCs. The receptors originated from a man younger than 35 in good health and CMV-seronegative.

This chain connects TRBV2 to TRBJ2-1, with a weak D call TRBD2 (6 bases). This CDR3 is 13 amino acids long. Germline lookup yields CDR1 SNHLY and CDR2 FYNNEI. V was trimmed by 4 bases and J by 10 bases, leaving 14 bases between them. The CDR3 DNA reads TGTGCCAGCAGTGCGGGAGTGGAGAGCGAGCAGTTCTTC. This encodes CASSAGVESEQFF.

V gene TRBV6-5 combines with J gene TRBJ1-1, with TRBD1 matching over 7 bases. The CDR3 contains 15 residues. Germline V gene data show CDR1 as MNHEY and CDR2 as SVGAGI. V was clipped by 6 bases and J by 7 bases; unmatched bases: 14. For the CDR3, the DNA is TGTGCCAGCAGCTCCTATGACAGGGTCAGGGGTGAAGCTTTCTTT. It translates to CASSSYDRVRGEAFF.

V is TRBV6-5 and J is TRBJ2-1; D unclear. V dropped 0 bases and J dropped 6 bases, with 6 bases sitting between them. The CDR3 sequence is 13 residues long. CDR1 and CDR2 from the germline V gene are MNHEY and SVGAGI. The DNA of the CDR3 is TGTGCCAGCAGTTACTCACGAGGCAATGAGCAGTTCTTC. Translated, it gives CASSYSRGNEQFF.

V gene TRBV6-6 combines with J gene TRBJ2-7, with a weak D call TRBD1 (5 bases). Germline CDR1 MNHNY, CDR2 SVGAGI (reference sequence). There are 15 residues in the CDR3. V dropped 1 base and J dropped 9 bases, with 19 bases sitting between them. In DNA, the CDR3 is TGTGCCAGCAGTTACTACCCAGACAGCCGCGGCGGGCAGTACTTC. Encoded protein: CASSYYPDSRGGQYF.

The chain joins TRBV2 to TRBJ2-3; D is undetermined. In germline, CDR1 is SNHLY, CDR2 FYNNEI. This CDR3 contains 12 residues. V was clipped by 5 bases and J by 3 bases, with 6 bases between them. The CDR3 reads CASSRETDTQYF. The CDR3 DNA reads as TGTGCCAGCAGTCGCGAGACAGATACGCAGTATTTT.

This chain connects TRBV4-3 to TRBJ1-1, with 8 positions matching TRBD1. Germline CDR1 LGHNA, CDR2 YSLEER. V shed 0 bases and J 0 bases; nucleotides not matched to a gene: 9. The CDR3 is 18 amino acids. The CDR3 sequence is CASSQEIAGGNMNTEAFF. The CDR3 DNA is TGCGCCAGCAGCCAAGAGATCGCAGGGGGCAATATGAACACTGAAGCTTTCTTT.

The chain joins TRBV28 to TRBJ1-5, with D possibly TRBD1 on 5 matching bases. CDR1 MDHEN and CDR2 SYDVKM come from the germline V gene. V shed 6 bases and J shed 5 bases, with 26 bases lying between them. The CDR3 runs 18 residues. CDR3 nucleotide sequence: TGTGCCAGCAGGGAGCTACGAATATCAGGGAATTTGCATCAGCCCCAGCATTTT. It codes for CASRELRISGNLHQPQHF.

The J gene is TRBJ2-1, the V gene TRBV5-1, with 13 bases identical to TRBD2. From germline, CDR1 is SGHRS and CDR2 YFSETQ. This CDR3 spans 15 amino acids. The CDR3 region is CAGPGLAGLYDEQFF. The CDR3 nucleotides are TGCGCTGGACCGGGACTAGCGGGATTGTACGATGAGCAGTTCTTC.

The gene calls are TRBV6-6 and TRBJ2-7; TRBD2 is a possible D gene (6 bases). The V gene lost 0 bases and the J gene lost 2 bases, with 11 bases spanning the gap. This CDR3 is 15 amino acids long. CDR1 and CDR2 from the germline V gene are MNHNY and SVGAGI (reference sequence). The CDR3 nucleotides are TGTGCCAGCAGTTACTCAGCGCGGGGAACCTACGAGCAGTACTTC. Its protein is CASSYSARGTYEQYF.

This sequence joins TRBV7-2 and TRBJ2-1; possible D gene TRBD1, 5 bases. CDR3 length equals 14 residues. Looked up from germline, CDR1 is SGHTA and CDR2 is FQGNSA. V was clipped by 3 bases and J by 2 bases, with 8 bases between them. The CDR3 region is CASSFGATYNEQFF. CDR3 DNA: TGTGCCAGCAGCTTTGGGGCCACCTACAATGAGCAGTTCTTC.

J is TRBJ1-1 and V is TRBV6-1; tentatively, D is TRBD1 (5 bases). The V end was cut by 6 bases, the J end by 1 base, with 9 bases between. The CDR3 loop spans 13 amino acids. Germline-derived CDR1 and CDR2 are MNHNS and SASEGT. The DNA for the CDR3 is TGTGCCAGCAGCACAACAGGGAACACTGAAGCTTTCTTT. Its protein is CASSTTGNTEAFF.

V gene TRBV7-9 combines with J gene TRBJ2-3, with 7 bases matching TRBD2. J was trimmed by 6 bases and V by 5 bases; bases with no gene match: 17. The CDR3 has 17 residues. Germline V gives CDR1 SEHNR, CDR2 FQNEAQ (reference sequence). CDR3 DNA sequence: TGTGCCAGCAGCACACGAACTACGGGACTAAGCAGGGATACGCAGTATTTT. Its translation is CASSTRTTGLSRDTQYF. Full variable domain (outside the CDR3, taken from reference TRBV7-9 and TRBJ2-3): DTGVSQNPRHKITKRGQNVTFRCDPISEHNRLYWYRQTLGQGPEFLTYFQNEAQLEKSRLLSDRFSAERPKGSFSTLEIQRTEQGDSAMYLCASSTRTTGLSRDTQYFGPGTRLTVL.

The V call is TRBV9, the J call TRBJ1-1; D not certain. With 3 bases removed from V and 5 bases from J, the gap between germline ends came to 11 bases. The CDR3 covers 13 residues. CDR1 SGDLS and CDR2 YYNGEE come from the germline V gene. The CDR3 region is CASSAGGLTEAFF. For the CDR3, the DNA is TGTGCCAGCAGCGCAGGTGGCTTAACTGAAGCTTTCTTT.

This chain connects TRBV28 to TRBJ1-1; the D gene is possibly TRBD1 (5 bases). Between the trimmed V and J ends, which lost 4 bases and 10 bases, there was a span of 13 bases. Germline loops: CDR1 MDHEN, CDR2 SYDVKM. The CDR3 sequence is 12 residues long. The CDR3 sequence is CASSSTDGGAFF. CDR3 DNA: TGTGCCAGCAGTTCCACGGACGGGGGAGCTTTCTTT.

This chain joins TRBV19 and TRBJ2-2, with 7 bases that match TRBD2. Germline assignment: CDR1 LNHDA and CDR2 SQIVND (reference sequence). V gave up 4 bases and J gave up 5 bases; unmatched junction bases: 7. This CDR3 contains 15 residues. DNA of the CDR3: TGTGCCAGTAGTAAACCGGGAGGAAGGACCGGGGAGCTGTTTTTT. Protein: CASSKPGGRTGELFF.